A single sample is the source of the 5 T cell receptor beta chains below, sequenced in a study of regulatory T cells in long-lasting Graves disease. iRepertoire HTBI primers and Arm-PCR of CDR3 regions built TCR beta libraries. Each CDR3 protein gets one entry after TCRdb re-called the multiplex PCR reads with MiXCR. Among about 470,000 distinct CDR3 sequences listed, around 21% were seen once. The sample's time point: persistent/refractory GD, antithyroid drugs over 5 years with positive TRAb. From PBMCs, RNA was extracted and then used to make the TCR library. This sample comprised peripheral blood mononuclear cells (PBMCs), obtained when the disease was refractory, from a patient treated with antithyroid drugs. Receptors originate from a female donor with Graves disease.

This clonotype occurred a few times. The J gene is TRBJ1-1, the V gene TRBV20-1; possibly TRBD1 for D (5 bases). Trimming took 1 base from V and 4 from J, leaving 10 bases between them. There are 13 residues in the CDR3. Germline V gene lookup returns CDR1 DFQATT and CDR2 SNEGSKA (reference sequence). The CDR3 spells CSARASGGTEAFF. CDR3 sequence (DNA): TGCAGTGCTAGAGCTTCTGGGGGCACTGAAGCTTTCTTT.

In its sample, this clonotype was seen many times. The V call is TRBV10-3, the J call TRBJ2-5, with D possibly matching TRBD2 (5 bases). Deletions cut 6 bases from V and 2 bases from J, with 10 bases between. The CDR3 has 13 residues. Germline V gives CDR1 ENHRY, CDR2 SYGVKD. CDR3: CAIRLSAQETQYF. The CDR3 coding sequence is TGTGCCATCAGACTTAGCGCTCAAGAGACCCAGTACTTC.

CDR3 in amino acids: CASIYSPGPYEQYF. The CDR3, as DNA: TGCGCCAGCATTTATTCCCCTGGGCCCTACGAGCAGTACTTC. The V gene is TRBV5-1, the J gene TRBJ2-7; D is uncertain. Between the trimmed V and J ends, which lost 6 bases and 2 bases, there was a span of 15 bases. Looked up from germline, CDR1 is SGHRS and CDR2 is YFSETQ. The CDR3 spans 14 residues. Supplemented by reference TRBV5-1 and TRBJ2-7, the full variable domain reads KAGVTQTPRYLIKTRGQQVTLSCSPISGHRSVSWYQQTPGQGLQFLFEYFSETQRNKGNFPGRFSGRQFSNSRSEMNVSTLELGDSALYLCASIYSPGPYEQYFGPGTRLTVT.

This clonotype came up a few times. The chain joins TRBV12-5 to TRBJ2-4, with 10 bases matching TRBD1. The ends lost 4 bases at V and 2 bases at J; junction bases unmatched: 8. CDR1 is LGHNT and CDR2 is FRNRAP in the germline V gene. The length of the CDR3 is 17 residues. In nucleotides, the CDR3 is TGTGCTAGTGGTTCCCGTCGACAGGGGGCTTCCAAAAACATTCAGTACTTC. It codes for CASGSRRQGASKNIQYF. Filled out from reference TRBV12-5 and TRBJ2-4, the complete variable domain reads DARVTQTPRHKVTEMGQEVTMRCQPILGHNTVFWYRQTMMQGLELLAYFRNRAPLDDSGMPKDRFSAEMPDATLATLKIQPSEPRDSAVYFCASGSRRQGASKNIQYFGAGTRLSVL.

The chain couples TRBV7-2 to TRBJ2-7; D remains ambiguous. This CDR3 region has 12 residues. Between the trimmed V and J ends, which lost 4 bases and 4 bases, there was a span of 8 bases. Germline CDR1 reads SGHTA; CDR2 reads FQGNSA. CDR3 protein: CASSSNRYEQYF. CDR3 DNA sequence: TGTGCCAGCAGCTCCAATCGTTACGAGCAGTACTTC.